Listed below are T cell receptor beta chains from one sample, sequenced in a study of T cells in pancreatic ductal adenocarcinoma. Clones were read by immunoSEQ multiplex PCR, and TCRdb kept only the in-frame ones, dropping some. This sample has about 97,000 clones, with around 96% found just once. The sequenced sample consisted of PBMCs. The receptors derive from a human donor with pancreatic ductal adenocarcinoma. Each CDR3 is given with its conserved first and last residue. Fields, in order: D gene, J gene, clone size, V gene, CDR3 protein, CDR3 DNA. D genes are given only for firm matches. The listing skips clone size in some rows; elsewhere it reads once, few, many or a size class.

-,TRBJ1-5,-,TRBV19,CASSYPQGRSNQPQHF,TGTGCCAGTAGTTACCCGCAGGGCAGAAGCAATCAGCCCCAGCATTTT
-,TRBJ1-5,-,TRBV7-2,CASSWEGGQPQHF,TGTGCCAGCAGCTGGGAGGGCGGGCAGCCCCAGCATTTT
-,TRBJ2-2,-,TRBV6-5,CASNRDNTGELFF,TGTGCCAGCAACAGGGATAACACCGGGGAGCTGTTTTTT
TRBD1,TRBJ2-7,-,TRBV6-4,CASRGTGGEQYF,TGTGCCAGCAGGGGTACAGGGGGCGAGCAGTACTTC
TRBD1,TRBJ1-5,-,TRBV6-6,CASSTGRTGSNQPQHF,TGTGCCAGCAGTACGGGACGGACAGGTTCGAATCAGCCCCAGCATTTT
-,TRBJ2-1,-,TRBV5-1,CASSLVGAPSYNEQFF,TGCGCCAGCAGCTTGGTAGGGGCCCCCTCCTACAATGAGCAGTTCTTC
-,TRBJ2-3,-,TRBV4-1,CASSQESQRLTDTQYF,TGCGCCAGCAGCCAAGAGTCCCAGAGGTTGACAGATACGCAGTATTTT
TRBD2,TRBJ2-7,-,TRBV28,CASAPAGGYEQYF,TGTGCCAGTGCACCAGCGGGGGGCTACGAGCAGTACTTC
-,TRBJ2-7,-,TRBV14,CASSPKVGVSYEQYF,TGTGCCAGCAGCCCAAAAGTGGGAGTCTCCTACGAGCAGTACTTC
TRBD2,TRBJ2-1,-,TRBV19,CATSTSGHNEQFF,TGTGCCACCTCGACTAGCGGGCACAATGAGCAGTTCTTC
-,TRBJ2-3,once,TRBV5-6,CASSVGLPPTDTQYF,TGTGCCAGCAGCGTCGGACTCCCCCCCACAGATACGCAGTATTTT
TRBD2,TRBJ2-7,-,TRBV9,CASSVEGGRAGEQYF,TGTGCCAGCAGCGTAGAGGGCGGGAGGGCCGGCGAGCAGTACTTC
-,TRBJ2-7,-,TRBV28,CASSSRIAEQYF,TGTGCCAGCAGTTCGAGAATAGCCGAGCAGTACTTC
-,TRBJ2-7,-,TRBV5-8,CASSPSATLIYEQYF,TGTGCCAGCAGCCCTTCAGCGACGTTAATCTACGAGCAGTACTTC
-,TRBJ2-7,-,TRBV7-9,CASSLSGSYEQYF,TGTGCCAGCAGCTTATCCGGGTCCTACGAGCAGTACTTC
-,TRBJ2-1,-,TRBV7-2,CASSLALTDNEQFF,TGTGCCAGCAGCTTAGCGCTAACAGACAATGAGCAGTTCTTC
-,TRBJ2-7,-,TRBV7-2,CASSPDLGQLEQYF,TGTGCCAGCAGCCCCGACCTTGGACAGCTCGAGCAGTACTTC
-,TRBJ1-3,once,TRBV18,CASLGTTDWSGNTIYF,TGTGCCAGCCTCGGGACAACCGACTGGTCTGGAAACACCATATATTTT
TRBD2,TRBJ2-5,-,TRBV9,CASSPSGGVQETQYF,TGTGCCAGCAGCCCAAGCGGGGGGGTACAAGAGACCCAGTACTTC
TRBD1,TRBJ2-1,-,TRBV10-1,CASRAGTGGYNEQFF,TGCGCCAGCAGGGCCGGGACAGGGGGCTACAATGAGCAGTTCTTC
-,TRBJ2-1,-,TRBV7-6,CASSPEPPTDTQFF,TGTGCCAGCAGCCCCGAACCCCCGACAGACACCCAGTTCTTC
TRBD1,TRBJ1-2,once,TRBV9,CASSAGQGPYGYTF,TGTGCCAGCAGCGCGGGACAGGGGCCCTATGGCTACACCTTC
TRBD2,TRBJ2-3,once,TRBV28,CASTLRTSNRRGTQYF,TGTGCCAGCACCCTTCGGACTAGCAACAGGAGGGGTACGCAGTATTTT
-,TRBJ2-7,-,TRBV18,CASSTGGNYEQYF,TGTGCCAGTTCCACCGGCGGGAACTACGAGCAGTACTTC
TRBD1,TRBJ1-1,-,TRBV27,CASSPDRAWGEAFF,TGTGCCAGCAGCCCGGACAGGGCTTGGGGTGAAGCTTTCTTT
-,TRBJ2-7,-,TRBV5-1,CASSLQTGAPSYEQYF,TGCGCCAGCAGCTTGCAGACGGGAGCCCCCTCCTACGAGCAGTACTTC
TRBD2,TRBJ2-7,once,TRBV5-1,CASSLGTSGYEQYF,TGCGCCAGCAGCTTGGGGACTAGCGGGTACGAGCAGTACTTC
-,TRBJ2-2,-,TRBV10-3,CAISELGPRNTGELFF,TGTGCCATCAGTGAGTTGGGGCCCCGGAACACCGGGGAGCTGTTTTTT
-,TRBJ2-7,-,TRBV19,CASSKGAYEQYF,TGTGCCAGTAGTAAAGGGGCCTACGAGCAGTACTTC
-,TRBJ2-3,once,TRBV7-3,CASSRRAGSSTDTQYF,TGTGCCAGCAGCAGGCGGGCGGGATCTAGCACAGATACGCAGTATTTT
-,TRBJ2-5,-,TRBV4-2,CASSQGTLETQYF,TGTGCCAGCAGCCAGGGCACCTTGGAGACCCAGTACTTC
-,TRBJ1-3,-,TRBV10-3,CAISEPGGAAGNTIYF,TGTGCCATCAGTGAGCCCGGGGGGGCCGCGGGGAACACCATATATTTT
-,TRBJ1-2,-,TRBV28,CASSLQGLGYTF,TGTGCCAGCAGTTTACAGGGGCTGGGCTACACCTTC
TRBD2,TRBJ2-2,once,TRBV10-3,CAISESGRAGELFF,TGTGCCATCAGTGAGAGCGGGAGGGCCGGGGAGCTGTTTTTT
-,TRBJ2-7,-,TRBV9,CASSVVGGTGEQYF,TGTGCCAGCAGCGTAGTGGGCGGGACGGGAGAGCAGTACTTC
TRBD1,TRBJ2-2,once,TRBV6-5,CASKGGQVNTGELFF,TGTGCCAGCAAGGGGGGACAGGTTAACACCGGGGAGCTGTTTTTT
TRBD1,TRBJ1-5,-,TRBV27,CASSHTGGGQPQHF,TGTGCCAGCAGTCATACAGGGGGCGGTCAGCCCCAGCATTTT
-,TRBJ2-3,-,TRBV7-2,CASSLGARSVDTQYF,TGTGCCAGCAGCTTAGGAGCAAGAAGTGTAGATACGCAGTATTTT
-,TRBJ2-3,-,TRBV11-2,CASSSSHSGSTDTQYF,TGTGCCAGCAGCTCCTCCCACAGCGGGAGCACAGATACGCAGTATTTT
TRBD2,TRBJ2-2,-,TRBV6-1,CASVLAGEGSGELFF,TGTGCCAGCGTACTAGCGGGAGAAGGGTCTGGGGAGCTGTTTTTT